The next 31 T cell receptor beta chains were all read from a single sample in a study of shared T cell receptors in the human thymus. TCRdb keeps only in-frame clones here, not all; method: immunoSEQ multiplex PCR. Seen here are hundreds of thousands of clones, roughly 88% observed once, and the top ten hold about 0.01%. A further study also used this sample, focusing on human thymus T cells.

Sequencing was performed on thymocytes. These receptors were obtained from a boy under three years old with a congenital heart defect.

The gene calls are TRBV6-5 and TRBJ2-5; 14 positions match TRBD2. The J call is uncertain, as TRBJ2-7 better fits the DNA end. This CDR3 has 15 amino acids. Looked up from germline, CDR1 is MNHEY and CDR2 is SVGAGI. The CDR3 loop is CASRQGTSGSAEQYF. In nucleotides, the CDR3 is TGTGCCAGCAGACAGGGGACTAGCGGGAGTGCCGAGCAGTACTTC.

V gene TRBV7-2 combines with J gene TRBJ2-7, with 9 bases that match TRBD2. CDR1 and CDR2 from the germline V gene are SGHTA and FQGNSA. The CDR3 extends over 16 amino acids. Unmatched junction bases numbered 14, after V lost 4 bases and J lost 7 bases. The CDR3, as DNA: TGTGCCAGCAGCTCCTCCGGGACTAGCCCCCGGGGAGAGCAGTACTTC. Its protein is CASSSSGTSPRGEQYF.

The chain recombines TRBV1 with TRBJ2-5; the D call of TRBD2 is as the table states it, not checked on the DNA. TRBV1 is noted as a pseudogene. CDR3 length: 18 amino acids. The CDR3 DNA reads TGCACCAGCAGCCAAGAGGGCAAGGGGAGGGAGAGCCAGGAGACCCAGTACTTC. As protein: CTSSQEGKGRESQETQYF.

This chain links TRBV4-1 with TRBJ2-7; 9 nucleotides align to TRBD1. The CDR3 runs to 16 residues. The germline V gene has CDR1 MGHRA and CDR2 YSYEKL. V lost 4 bases and J lost 1; bases outside the gene matches: 8. CDR3 bases: TGCGCCAGCAGCCCAGAACCGGGACAGGGTTCCTACGAGCAGTACTTC. Protein: CASSPEPGQGSYEQYF.

The V call is TRBV2, the J call TRBJ2-4; TRBD1 matches 9 bases. This CDR3 is 14 amino acids long. Germline CDR1 reads SNHLY; CDR2 reads FYNNEI. V lost 1 base to trimming and J lost 7 bases; unmatched junction nucleotides: 2. CDR3 in amino acids: CASSEDRGLNIQYF. In nucleotides, the CDR3 is TGTGCCAGCAGTGAAGACAGGGGGCTTAACATTCAGTACTTC. The complete variable domain, with remaining parts taken from reference TRBV2 and TRBJ2-4, reads EPEVTQTPSHQVTQMGQEVILRCVPISNHLYFYWYRQILGQKVEFLVSFYNNEISEKSEIFDDQFSVERPDGSNFTLKIRSTKLEDSAMYFCASSEDRGLNIQYFGAGTRLSVL.

The V and J genes are TRBV13 and TRBJ2-1; TRBD2 agrees at 16 bases. Trimming cost V 5 bases and J 8 bases; bases outside gene matches: 15. Per germline, CDR1 PRHDT and CDR2 FYEKMQ (reference sequence). The CDR3 length is 19 residues. DNA for the CDR3: TGTGCCAGCAGCCAGTGGGGACTAGCGGGAGGGCCTCTTCTAGATGAGCAGTTCTTC. Protein product: CASSQWGLAGGPLLDEQFF.

The chain combines TRBV7-9 with TRBJ2-3; D gene uncertain. This CDR3 is 13 amino acids long. In germline, CDR1 is SEHNR, CDR2 FQNEAQ (reference sequence). V lost 3 bases, J lost 10 bases, and 14 bases lay in between. CDR3: CASSFQAGGAQYF. The CDR3 coding sequence is TGTGCCAGCAGCTTTCAAGCCGGCGGTGCGCAGTATTTT.

The rearrangement links TRBV12-5 to TRBJ2-3; tentative D call: TRBD2 (5 bases). This CDR3 has 15 residues. Germline V gives CDR1 LGHNT, CDR2 FRNRAP. V dropped 1 base and J dropped 5 bases, with 13 bases sitting between them. The CDR3 region has the DNA TGTGCTAGTGGTTTGGGTCGCCGGGCGGGAGATACGCAGTATTTT. Protein sequence: CASGLGRRAGDTQYF. The full variable domain, rest sourced from reference TRBV12-5 and TRBJ2-3, is DARVTQTPRHKVTEMGQEVTMRCQPILGHNTVFWYRQTMMQGLELLAYFRNRAPLDDSGMPKDRFSAEMPDATLATLKIQPSEPRDSAVYFCASGLGRRAGDTQYFGPGTRLTVL.

V usage is TRBV4-3 and J usage is TRBJ2-7, with 13 nucleotides matching TRBD2. After removal of 0 bases from V and 0 bases from J, the junction contained 11 bases not matched to a gene. CDR3 length equals 20 residues. The germline V gene has CDR1 LGHNA and CDR2 YSLEER. This CDR3 reads CASSQDRGLAGEASSYEQYF. As DNA, the CDR3 is TGCGCCAGCAGCCAAGATAGAGGACTAGCGGGAGAGGCCTCCTCCTACGAGCAGTACTTC.

Regarding this clone: The CDR3 carries no conserved terminal phenylalanine or tryptophan, so it likely arises from a read error. The chain is built from TRBV11-3 and TRBJ2-7; D may be TRBD2 (5 bases). The V gene lost 3 bases and the J gene lost 4 bases, with 19 bases spanning the gap. Germline V gene lookup returns CDR1 SGHNT and CDR2 YENEEA. The CDR3 is made up of 16 amino acids. This chain's CDR3 is CASSFPRGGGEYEQYL. CDR3 bases: TGTGCCAGCAGCTTCCCCCGCGGCGGTGGGGAGTACGAGCAGTACCTC.

V is TRBV15 and J is TRBJ2-5; D uncertain. The J call may be incorrect, as the DNA end agrees better with TRBJ2-7. Per the germline V gene, CDR1 is LNHNV and CDR2 is YYDKDF (reference sequence). CDR3 length: 12 residues. DNA for the CDR3: TGTGCCACCAGCAGAGATGACTACGAGCAGTACTTC. The encoded protein is CATSRDDYEQYF.

The chain uses TRBV10-3 and TRBJ2-3, with TRBD2 matching 8 bases. Trimming at V came to 3 bases and at J to 3 bases, leaving 5 bases not matched to a gene. The CDR3 spans 15 residues. Germline V gene sequence: CDR1 ENHRY, CDR2 SYGVKD. This chain's CDR3 is CAISDTGGGTDTQYF. In nucleotides, the CDR3 is TGTGCCATCAGTGACACGGGAGGGGGGACAGATACGCAGTATTTT.

J is TRBJ1-1 and V is TRBV30; no clear D gene. V lost 7 bases and J 1 base, leaving 10 bases between the germline ends. The CDR3 has 12 residues. The germline gives CDR1 GTSNPN, CDR2 SVGIG (reference sequence). CDR3 sequence (DNA): TGTGCCTCTACAGAGGGGAACACTGAAGCTTTCTTT. Translating it yields CASTEGNTEAFF.

This chain's CDR3 is CASSQADTQYF. The CDR3 bases are TGTGCCAGTTCCCAGGCCGATACGCAGTATTTT. The chain combines TRBV9 with TRBJ2-3; no firm D call. This CDR3 comprises 11 residues. The ends were cut back, 8 bases at V and 6 bases at J, with 10 bases in the middle. The germline gives CDR1 SGDLS, CDR2 YYNGEE.

This chain uses TRBV28 with TRBJ2-1; 14 nucleotides align to TRBD2. The CDR3 loop spans 18 amino acids. The J segment lost 8 bases and the V segment lost 1 base, leaving 10 bases of the junction unmatched. Germline V gene lookup returns CDR1 MDHEN and CDR2 SYDVKM. CDR3 protein: CASSLSGTSGRPVDEQFF. In nucleotides, the CDR3 is TGTGCCAGCAGTTTATCCGGGACTAGCGGGAGACCCGTTGATGAGCAGTTCTTC.

The rearrangement joins TRBV7-8 to TRBJ2-7; D call uncertain. Looked up from germline, CDR1 is SGHVS and CDR2 is FQNEAQ. The V and J ends lost 2 bases and 6 bases respectively, with 8 bases between them. CDR3 length equals 12 residues. The CDR3 coding sequence is TGTGCCAGCAGCTTATTAGATTGCGAGCAGTACTTC. Translating gives CASSLLDCEQYF.

This chain connects TRBV19 to TRBJ1-4, with 10 nucleotides matching TRBD1. V trimming: 4 bases; J trimming: 6 bases; junction bases outside the gene matches: 8. Germline loops: CDR1 LNHDA, CDR2 SQIVND (reference sequence). The CDR3 contains 16 residues. The CDR3 DNA reads as TGTGCCAGTAGTACCGGAACCGGGACAGGGGATGAAAAACTGTTTTTT. This translates into CASSTGTGTGDEKLFF.

The chain carries TRBV25-1 and TRBJ2-7; TRBD2 agrees at 9 bases. The junction had 14 bases not matched to a gene; V was cut back by 5 bases and J by 6 bases. The length of the CDR3 is 16 residues. The germline gives CDR1 MGHDK, CDR2 SYGVNS. The CDR3 region is CASSPPTEREALEQYF. CDR3 DNA: TGTGCCAGCAGTCCTCCGACGGAGCGGGAGGCCCTCGAGCAGTACTTC.

The J gene is TRBJ2-7, the V gene TRBV7-2, with 9 bases lining up with TRBD1. The CDR3 length is 16 residues. V lost 4 bases, J lost 4 bases, and 11 bases stayed unmatched. Germline V lookup: CDR1 SGHTA, CDR2 FQGNSA. In DNA, the CDR3 is TGTGCCAGCAGCTCTCTCGGGACAGGGCCCTCATACGAGCAGTACTTC. It encodes CASSSLGTGPSYEQYF.

The rearrangement joins TRBV6-1 to TRBJ1-1, with 12 bases fitting TRBD1. Germline CDR1 reads MNHNS; CDR2 reads SASEGT. Germline trimming cut 4 bases from V and 3 bases from J; bases unmatched to any gene: 12. The CDR3 consists of 18 residues. The CDR3 loop reads CASSVNEPGQGADTEAFF. As DNA, the CDR3 is TGTGCCAGCAGTGTCAACGAACCGGGACAGGGGGCGGACACTGAAGCTTTCTTT.

The chain has TRBV14 and TRBJ2-7; D might be TRBD1 (6 bases). V lost 4 bases and J 2 bases, leaving 15 bases between the germline ends. The CDR3 runs to 15 residues. Germline-derived CDR1 and CDR2 are SGHDN and FVKESK. Here the CDR3 reads CASSPTGTKPYEQYF. CDR3 bases: TGTGCCAGCAGCCCCACCGGGACAAAACCCTACGAGCAGTACTTC.

The sample holds one count of this clone. The chain is built from TRBV14 and TRBJ2-7; 13 bases fit TRBD2. Germline loops: CDR1 SGHDN, CDR2 FVKESK. This CDR3 has 17 amino acids. With 0 bases clipped from V and 6 bases from J, the junction kept 8 bases outside the gene matches. CDR3 sequence: CASSQEGRTSGRSEQYF. The CDR3 coding sequence is TGTGCCAGCAGCCAAGAAGGCCGGACTAGCGGGAGAAGCGAGCAGTACTTC.

In DNA, the CDR3 is TGTGCCAGCAGCTTGGTATCAGGGGGCTATGGCTACACCTTC. Its translation is CASSLVSGGYGYTF. V and J are TRBV5-6 and TRBJ1-2; 7 bases line up with TRBD1. The CDR3 spans 14 residues. Germline V gene data show CDR1 as SGHDT and CDR2 as YYEEEE. V lost 0 bases and J lost 4; bases outside the gene matches: 3.

The rearrangement uses TRBV30 and TRBJ1-1; 8 nucleotides agree with TRBD1. The CDR3 contains 16 residues. Looked up from germline, CDR1 is GTSNPN and CDR2 is SVGIG (reference sequence). J gave up 3 bases and V 4 bases, and 13 bases lay outside the gene matches. The CDR3 DNA reads as TGTGCCTGGAATGGACAGGGCCAGGCAAAGGACACTGAAGCTTTCTTT. It codes for CAWNGQGQAKDTEAFF.

V usage is TRBV11-3 and J usage is TRBJ2-5, with TRBD2 as a possible D gene (5 bases). CDR3 length: 16 amino acids. The germline gives CDR1 SGHNT, CDR2 YENEEA. V was clipped by 5 bases and J by 9 bases, with 25 bases between them. CDR3 DNA: TGTGCCAGCAGCCCCCCCATCGCCAGCGAGCTCGGGGCCCAGTACTTC. Residues: CASSPPIASELGAQYF. The full variable domain, completed using reference TRBV11-3 and TRBJ2-5, is EAGVVQSPRYKIIEKKQPVAFWCNPISGHNTLYWYLQNLGQGPELLIRYENEEAVDDSQLPKDRFSAERLKGVDSTLKIQPAELGDSAVYLCASSPPIASELGAQYFGPGTRLLVL.

The chain uses TRBV4-2 and TRBJ1-1, with D possibly TRBD1 on 6 matching bases. Germline values: CDR1 LGHNA, CDR2 YNFKEQ. The CDR3 runs 15 residues. V was cut by 4 bases and J by 2 bases, with 14 bases left in between. CDR3 in amino acids: CASSPPWGLNTEAFF. The CDR3 nucleotides read TGTGCCAGCAGCCCGCCTTGGGGGCTTAACACTGAAGCTTTCTTT.

The gene calls are TRBV10-3 and TRBJ2-5, with a weak D call TRBD2 (5 bases). The CDR3 has 14 residues. Looked up from germline, CDR1 is ENHRY and CDR2 is SYGVKD. V was clipped by 4 bases and J by 1 base, with 10 bases between them. The CDR3 reads CAISGRTGQETQYF. The CDR3 DNA reads as TGTGCCATCAGTGGGAGGACGGGCCAAGAGACCCAGTACTTC.

This clone showed up just once. This chain joins TRBV6-5 and TRBJ2-1, with D possibly being TRBD2 (6 bases). This CDR3 has 15 residues. Germline CDR1 reads MNHEY; CDR2 reads SVGAGI. Trimming removed 0 bases at V and 4 bases at J, with 10 bases between. The chain's CDR3 is CASSYSGGAYNEQFF. The CDR3 DNA follows: TGTGCCAGCAGTTACTCCGGAGGGGCTTACAATGAGCAGTTCTTC.

The V call is TRBV5-1, the J call TRBJ1-2, with D perhaps TRBD1 (6 bases). This CDR3 is 13 amino acids long. Trimming stripped 4 bases from V and 4 bases from J, with 11 bases between. Germline-derived CDR1 and CDR2 are SGHRS and YFSETQ. The CDR3 sequence is CASSGTDSYGYTF. CDR3 DNA: TGCGCCAGCAGCGGGACGGACAGCTATGGCTACACCTTC.

This clone turned up a few times. This chain joins TRBV30 and TRBJ2-3; 7 bases line up with TRBD2. Germline CDR1 GTSNPN, CDR2 SVGIG (reference sequence). The CDR3 is 15 residues long. J was trimmed by 4 bases and V by 0 bases; bases with no gene match: 7. DNA for the CDR3: TGTGCCTGGAGTGTAATAGGGCGGGAGCCAGATACGCAGTATTTT. Amino acid sequence: CAWSVIGREPDTQYF.

This sequence joins TRBV27 and TRBJ2-5; 9 nucleotides agree with TRBD2. V dropped 4 bases and J dropped 5; count of bases not matched to a gene: 8. Germline lookup yields CDR1 MNHEY and CDR2 SMNVEV (reference sequence). The CDR3 covers 15 residues. The CDR3 sequence: CASSWSSGRSETQYF. CDR3 DNA sequence: TGTGCCAGCAGTTGGAGTAGCGGGAGAAGTGAGACCCAGTACTTC.